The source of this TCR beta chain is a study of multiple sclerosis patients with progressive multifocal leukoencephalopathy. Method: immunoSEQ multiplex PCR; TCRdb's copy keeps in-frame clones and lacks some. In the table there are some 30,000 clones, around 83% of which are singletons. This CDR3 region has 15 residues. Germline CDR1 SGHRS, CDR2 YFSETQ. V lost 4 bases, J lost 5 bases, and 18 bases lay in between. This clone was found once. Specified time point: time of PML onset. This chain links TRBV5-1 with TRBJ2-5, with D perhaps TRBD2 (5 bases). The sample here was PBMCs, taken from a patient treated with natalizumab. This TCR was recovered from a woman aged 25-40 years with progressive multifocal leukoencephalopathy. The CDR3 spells CASSGSLVGTETQYF. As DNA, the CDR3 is TGCGCCAGCAGCGGGTCACTAGTAGGAACCGAGACCCAGTACTTC.